This entry is about one TCR beta chain. Its specificity is unknown. Data came from immunoSEQ multiplex PCR; TCRdb stores just in-frame clones and leaves some out. The sample includes about 2.2 million clones, over 85% of them seen just once. Trimming left V 0 bases short and J 1 base short, with 13 bases between. Germline CDR1 reads SGDLS; CDR2 reads YYNGEE. The CDR3 loop spans 16 amino acids. CD8 cells regarded as naive lacked CD45RO, were positively chosen for CCR7, and omitted terminally differentiated effector memory CD45RA+ cells. The entry originates in a study of shared clonotypes between healthy human individuals. General study results and limits: How much donors shared clonotypes was expected to be affected by sequencing depth. Naive subsets usually exceeded memory subsets in estimated richness. Limited genetic and exposure-history diversity came from having few donors.

This sequence joins TRBV9 and TRBJ1-2; D is uncertain. The sample comprised naive CD8+ T cells from PBMCs. The sequence came from a man aged 18 to 35 in good health. Some clones in this sample may be carry-over from other donors' samples. The CDR3 DNA is TGTGCCAGCAGCGTAGACCCCCTAGCAATTAACTATGGCTACACCTTC. This codes for CASSVDPLAINYGYTF.